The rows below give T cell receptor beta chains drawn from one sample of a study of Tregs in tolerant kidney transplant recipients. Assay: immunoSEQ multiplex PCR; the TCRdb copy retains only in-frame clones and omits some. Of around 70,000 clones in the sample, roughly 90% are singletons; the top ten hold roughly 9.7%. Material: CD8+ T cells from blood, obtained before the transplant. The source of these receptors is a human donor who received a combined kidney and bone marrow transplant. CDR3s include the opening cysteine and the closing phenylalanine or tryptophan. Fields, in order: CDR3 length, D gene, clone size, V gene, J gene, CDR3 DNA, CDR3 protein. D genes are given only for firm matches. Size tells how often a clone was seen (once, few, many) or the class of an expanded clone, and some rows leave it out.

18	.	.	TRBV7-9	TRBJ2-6	TGTGCCAGCAGCGACCGGGCTAGCCTACTCTCTGGGGCCAACGTCCTGACTTTC	CASSDRASLLSGANVLTF
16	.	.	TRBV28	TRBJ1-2	TGTGCCAGCAGGAGGTCCCACACGGAACGAACCTATGGCTACACCTTC	CASRRSHTERTYGYTF
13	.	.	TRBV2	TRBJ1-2	TGTGCCAGCAGGGTCGCAGGGGTTAATGGCTACACCTTC	CASRVAGVNGYTF
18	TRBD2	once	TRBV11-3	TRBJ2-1	TGTGCCAGCAGCTTCACAGCTCTAAGCGGGAAAACCTACAATGAGCAGTTCTTC	CASSFTALSGKTYNEQFF
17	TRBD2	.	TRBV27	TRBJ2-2	TGTGCCAGCACCTCTAGCGGGAGGGCCCGCGGCACCGGGGAGCTGTTTTTT	CASTSSGRARGTGELFF
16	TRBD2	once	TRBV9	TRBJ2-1	TGTGCCAGCAGCGGGCGAGCGGGACGCTCCTACAATGAGCAGTTCTTC	CASSGRAGRSYNEQFF
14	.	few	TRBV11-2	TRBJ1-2	TGTGCCAGCAGCCTCGTCGGGGGATTATATGGCTACACCTTC	CASSLVGGLYGYTF
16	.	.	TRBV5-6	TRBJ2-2	TGTGCCAGCAGCTTGGTAGGTAGCGGAGTAACCGGGGAGCTGTTTTTT	CASSLVGSGVTGELFF
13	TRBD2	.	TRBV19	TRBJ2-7	TGTGCCAGTAGTATATGGGAGGGCTACGAGCAGTACTTC	CASSIWEGYEQYF
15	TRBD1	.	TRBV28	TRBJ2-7	TGTGCCAGCAGTTCGCAGCCCGGGACAGTCTACGAGCAGTACTTC	CASSSQPGTVYEQYF
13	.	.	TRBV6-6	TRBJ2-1	TGTGCCAGCTGTGACAGGCTCTACAATGAGCAGTTCTTC	CASCDRLYNEQFF
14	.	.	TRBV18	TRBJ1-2	TGTGCCAGCTCACCACCCCCAGGGCTAGGTGGCTACACCTTC	CASSPPPGLGGYTF
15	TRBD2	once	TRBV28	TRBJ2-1	TGTGCCAGCAGCCGACGACTAGCGGGGGTAAATGAGCAGTTCTTC	CASSRRLAGVNEQFF
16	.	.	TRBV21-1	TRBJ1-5	TGTGCCAGCAGCAAAGCAAAGGGGGCGGGCAATCAGCCCCAGCATTTT	CASSKAKGAGNQPQHF
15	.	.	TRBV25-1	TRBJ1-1	TGTGCCAGCAGTCCCCCAGGGTTTGTTACCACTGAAGCTTTCTTT	CASSPPGFVTTEAFF
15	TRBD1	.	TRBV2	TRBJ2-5	TGTGCCAGCAGTCCAACAGGGGTGGTACAAGAGACCCAGTACTTC	CASSPTGVVQETQYF
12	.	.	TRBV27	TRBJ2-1	TGTGCCAGCAGTCCTACAGGGATTGAGCAGTTCTTC	CASSPTGIEQFF
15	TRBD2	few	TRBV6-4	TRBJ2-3	TGTGCCAGCAGTGACGGGAGGGCTAGCACAGATACGCAGTATTTT	CASSDGRASTDTQYF
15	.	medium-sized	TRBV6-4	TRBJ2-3	TGTGCCAGCAGTGGAGGGGGTGGGACCACAGATACGCAGTATTTT	CASSGGGGTTDTQYF
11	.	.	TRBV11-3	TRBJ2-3	TGTGCCAGCAGCTTAGGGCTAGAACGGTATTTT	CASSLGLERYF
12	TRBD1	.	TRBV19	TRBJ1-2	TGTGCCAGCCGAACAGGGGTCTATGGCTACACCTTC	CASRTGVYGYTF
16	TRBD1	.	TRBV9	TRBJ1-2	TGTGCCAGCAGCCCCCTAACCGGGACAGGGGAGAGTGGCTACACCTTC	CASSPLTGTGESGYTF